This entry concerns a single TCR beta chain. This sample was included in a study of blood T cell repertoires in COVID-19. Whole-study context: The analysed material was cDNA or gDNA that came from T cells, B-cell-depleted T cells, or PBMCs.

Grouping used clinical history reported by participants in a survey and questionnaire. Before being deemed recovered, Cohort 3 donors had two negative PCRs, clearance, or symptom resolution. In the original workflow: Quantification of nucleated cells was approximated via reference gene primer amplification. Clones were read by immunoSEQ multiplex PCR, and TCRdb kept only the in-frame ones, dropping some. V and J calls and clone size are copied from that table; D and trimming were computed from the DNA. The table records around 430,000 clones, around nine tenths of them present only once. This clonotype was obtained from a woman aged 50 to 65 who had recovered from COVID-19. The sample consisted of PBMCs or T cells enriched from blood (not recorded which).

CDR3 protein: CASSNGWGEEDNEKLFF. DNA of the CDR3: TGTGCCAGCAGCAACGGATGGGGGGAAGAAGATAATGAAAAACTGTTTTTT. The J gene is TRBJ1-4, the V gene TRBV5-8; the D gene is possibly TRBD1 (5 bases). CDR3 length equals 17 residues. With 4 bases removed from V and 4 bases from J, the gap between germline ends came to 20 bases. The germline V gene has CDR1 SGHTS and CDR2 YDEGEE.